This T cell receptor (beta chain) was found in a study of T cell repertoires in cytomegalovirus infection. Overall study results and limits: Cumulative public TCR beta family frequency identified CMV carriers with the relevant HLA.

CDR3 size: 16 residues. Trimming removed 3 bases from V and 6 bases from J; junction bases left unmatched: 6. Germline CDR1 reads MGHRA; CDR2 reads YSYEKL. Points on this clonotype: The antigen is undetermined.

TCRdb processed the reads anew with MiXCR; each CDR3 protein has one entry. The data hold around 360,000 distinct CDR3 sequences, with roughly 34% observed a single time. Sequences were derived from cultured PBMCs, sampled from culture after CMV antigen stimulation. V is TRBV4-1 and J is TRBJ2-1, with 12 bases identical to TRBD2. The TCR comes from a human donor in good health (CMV status not recorded). Some clones in this sample may be carry-over from other donors' samples. The CDR3 region is CASSQPTSGSVNEQFF. The CDR3 region has the DNA TGCGCCAGCAGCCAGCCGACTAGCGGGAGCGTCAATGAGCAGTTCTTC.